The 7 T cell receptor beta chains presented below share a single source sample, sequenced in a study of technical replicates of blood from four donors (dated by TCRdb to about 2017). Library preparation employed the immunoSEQ multiplex PCR assay. The immuneACCESS repertoire file appears here via TCRdb, limited to in-frame rearrangements. These files lack a portion of the clones; in checked studies, under half of the deficit traces to unresolved V genes, and the cause of the others is not known. The sample table holds tens of thousands of clones, of which nearly 97% were seen once. The leading ten clones occupy less than 0.3% of the sample. Sequencing was performed on T cells isolated from PBMCs. All receptors derive from a human donor in good health.

The rearrangement joins TRBV30 to TRBJ1-1; D uncertain. CDR3 size: 13 residues. V dropped 1 base and J dropped 1 base, with 7 bases sitting between them. From germline, CDR1 is GTSNPN and CDR2 SVGIG (reference sequence). The CDR3 sequence: CAWSASRNTEAFF. The CDR3 DNA is TGTGCCTGGAGTGCCTCCCGGAACACTGAAGCTTTCTTT.

This clone showed up just once. This chain links TRBV18 with TRBJ1-3, with no clear D. V lost 3 bases and J lost 11, with 14 bases in between. This CDR3 has 13 residues. From germline, CDR1 is KGHSH and CDR2 LQKENI. The CDR3 coding sequence is TGTGCCAGCTCACCGGTCGCCGGGTATGCCATATATTTT. It encodes CASSPVAGYAIYF.

The chain carries TRBV28 and TRBJ2-7; possibly TRBD1 for D (6 bases). Germline CDR1 reads MDHEN; CDR2 reads SYDVKM. With 2 bases removed from V and 7 bases from J, the gap between germline ends came to 6 bases. This CDR3 is built from 11 residues. The CDR3 here is CASSLRGEQYF. The CDR3, as DNA: TGTGCCAGCAGTTTAAGGGGGGAGCAGTACTTC.

This rearrangement joins TRBV7-9 to TRBJ2-1; TRBD1 is a possible D gene (5 bases). Trimming took 6 bases from V and 5 from J, leaving 23 bases between them. Germline V lookup: CDR1 SEHNR, CDR2 FQNEAQ (reference sequence). The CDR3 runs 17 residues. CDR3 bases: TGTGCCAGCAGGTACAAGCGCGACAGTTTAGGGCACAATGAGCAGTTCTTC. The encoded protein is CASRYKRDSLGHNEQFF. The full variable domain, its missing parts supplied by reference TRBV7-9 and TRBJ2-1, is DTGVSQNPRHKITKRGQNVTFRCDPISEHNRLYWYRQTLGQGPEFLTYFQNEAQLEKSRLLSDRFSAERPKGSFSTLEIQRTEQGDSAMYLCASRYKRDSLGHNEQFFGPGTRLTVL.

This chain connects TRBV5-6 to TRBJ2-7, with D possibly matching TRBD2 (5 bases). CDR3 length: 14 residues. V dropped 2 bases and J dropped 4 bases, with 13 bases sitting between them. Per germline, CDR1 SGHDT and CDR2 YYEEEE. The CDR3 spells CASSLAAGLYEQYF. The CDR3 bases are TGTGCCAGCAGCTTAGCGGCGGGTTTATACGAGCAGTACTTC.

The rearrangement links TRBV30 to TRBJ2-1, with 10 bases that match TRBD1. V trimming: 0 bases; J trimming: 2 bases; junction bases outside the gene matches: 16. Germline V lookup: CDR1 GTSNPN, CDR2 SVGIG (reference sequence). The CDR3 extends over 20 amino acids. The CDR3, as DNA: TGTGCCTGGAGTGTCGTCCCGGGACAGGGGACGAAGCGAACCTACAATGAGCAGTTCTTC. This translates into CAWSVVPGQGTKRTYNEQFF.

The chain joins TRBV28 to TRBJ1-2; 8 bases match TRBD1. The length of the CDR3 is 13 residues. Germline V gene data show CDR1 as MDHEN and CDR2 as SYDVKM. The trim removed 5 bases at V and 8 bases at J, leaving 7 bases unmatched. Written as DNA, the CDR3 is TGTGCCAGCAGTACCCAGGGGGCGTGGGGCTACACCTTC. Translating gives CASSTQGAWGYTF.